In its sample, the clone carrying this TCR beta chain was seen a few times. As part of library construction, unique molecular identifiers were attached to individual cDNA molecules. Each CDR3 protein gets one entry after TCRdb re-called the 5' RACE reads with MiXCR. The sample has around 80,000 distinct CDR3 sequences; about 12% are singletons. The source of the sample is a study of early T cells in non-severe SARS-CoV-2 infection. In the study overall: Bulk RNA taken from unsorted whole blood was sequenced, leaving chains unpaired.

Per germline, CDR1 SNHLY and CDR2 FYNNEI. This CDR3 region has 14 residues. Trimming cost V 8 bases and J 0 bases, with 11 bases left between them. The source is an adult who was a healthcare worker with PCR-confirmed SARS-CoV-2 infection or an uninfected control (not recorded which). This chain joins TRBV2 and TRBJ2-1; D ambiguous. Sequenced material: whole blood. CDR3 region: CASQETRSYNEQFF. DNA of the CDR3: TGTGCCAGCCAGGAGACTCGCTCCTACAATGAGCAGTTCTTC.